This T cell receptor beta chain stems from a study of regulatory T cells in long-lasting Graves disease. In building TCR beta libraries, iRepertoire HTBI primers were used together with Arm-PCR of CDR3 regions. Original processing methods: In the combined samples, approximately 64 TRBV and 14 TRBJ segments were identified. TCRdb re-called the multiplex PCR reads through MiXCR, storing one row per CDR3 protein. V and J calls and clone size were set by TCRdb, not the authors. Of some 500,000 distinct CDR3 sequences listed, roughly 12% are singletons. The germline V and J ends were trimmed by 0 bases and 0 bases, with 7 bases remaining between them. Germline values: CDR1 SGHDT, CDR2 YYEEEE. The CDR3 sequence is 14 residues long. The time point was: newly diagnosed GD, antithyroid drugs for less than 3 months. The TCR library used RNA extracted from PBMCs. EDTA tubes received about 10 milliliters of collected peripheral blood.

These same data were also listed under a study on T cells in Graves' hyperthyroidism and ophthalmopathy. This second study says: TCR CDR3 regions were first amplified by RT-PCR with HTBI primers. Most clonotypes expanded in thyroid above 0.001 were likewise present in blood.

This TCR was sampled from a young man with Graves disease. This chain uses TRBV5-6 with TRBJ2-7; D unclear. This specimen was peripheral blood mononuclear cells (PBMCs), taken at new diagnosis, from a patient treated with antithyroid drugs. CDR3 bases: TGTGCCAGCAGCTTGGAAACCCCCTCCTACGAGCAGTACTTC. It yields the protein CASSLETPSYEQYF.